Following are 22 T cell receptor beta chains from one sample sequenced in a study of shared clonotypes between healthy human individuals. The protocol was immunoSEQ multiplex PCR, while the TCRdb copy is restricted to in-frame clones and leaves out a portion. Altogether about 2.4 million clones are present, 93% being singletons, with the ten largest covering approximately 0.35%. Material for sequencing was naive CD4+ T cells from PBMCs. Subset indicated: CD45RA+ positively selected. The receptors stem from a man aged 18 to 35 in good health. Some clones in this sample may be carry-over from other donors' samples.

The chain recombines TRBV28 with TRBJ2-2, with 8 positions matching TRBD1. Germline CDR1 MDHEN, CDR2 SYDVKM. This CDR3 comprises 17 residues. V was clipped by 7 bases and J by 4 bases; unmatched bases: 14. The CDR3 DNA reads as TGTGCCAGCAATAACCACAGGGGGGAGAGTGCCACCGGGGAGCTGTTTTTT. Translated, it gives CASNNHRGESATGELFF. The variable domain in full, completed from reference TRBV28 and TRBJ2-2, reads DVKVTQSSRYLVKRTGEKVFLECVQDMDHENMFWYRQDPGLGLRLIYFSYDVKMKEKGDIPEGYSVSREKKERFSLILESASTNQTSMYLCASNNHRGESATGELFFGEGSRLTVL.

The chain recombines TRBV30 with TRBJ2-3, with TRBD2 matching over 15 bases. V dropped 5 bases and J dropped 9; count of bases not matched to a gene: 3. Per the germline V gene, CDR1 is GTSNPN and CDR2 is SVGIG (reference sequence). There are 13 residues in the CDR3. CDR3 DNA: TGTGCCTGGCAGGGGACTAGCGGGAGGACGCAGTATTTT. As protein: CAWQGTSGRTQYF.

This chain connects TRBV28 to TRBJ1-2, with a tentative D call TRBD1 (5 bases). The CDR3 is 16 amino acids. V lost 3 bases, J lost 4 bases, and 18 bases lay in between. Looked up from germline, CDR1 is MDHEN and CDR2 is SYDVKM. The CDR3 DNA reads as TGTGCCAGCAGTTTCCCCCGGAGCAGGGCTGCCTATGGCTACACCTTC. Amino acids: CASSFPRSRAAYGYTF.

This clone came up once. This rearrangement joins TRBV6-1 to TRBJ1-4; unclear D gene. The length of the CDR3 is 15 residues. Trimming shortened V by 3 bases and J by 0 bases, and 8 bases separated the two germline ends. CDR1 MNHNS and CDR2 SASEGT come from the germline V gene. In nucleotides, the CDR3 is TGTGCCAGCAGTGACCTTCTTACAACTAATGAAAAACTGTTTTTT. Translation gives CASSDLLTTNEKLFF.

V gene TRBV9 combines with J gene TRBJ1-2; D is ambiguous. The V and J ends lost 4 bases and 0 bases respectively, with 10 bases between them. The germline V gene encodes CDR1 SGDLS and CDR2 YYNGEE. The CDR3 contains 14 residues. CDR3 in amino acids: CASSPEVANYGYTF. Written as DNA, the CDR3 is TGTGCCAGCAGCCCAGAAGTTGCTAACTATGGCTACACCTTC.

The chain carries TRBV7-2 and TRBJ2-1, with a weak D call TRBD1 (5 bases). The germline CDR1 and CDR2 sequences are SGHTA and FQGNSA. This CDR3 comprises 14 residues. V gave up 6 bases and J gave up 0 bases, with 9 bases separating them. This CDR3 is CASSSQGSYNEQFF. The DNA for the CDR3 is TGTGCCAGCAGTTCTCAGGGCTCCTACAATGAGCAGTTCTTC.

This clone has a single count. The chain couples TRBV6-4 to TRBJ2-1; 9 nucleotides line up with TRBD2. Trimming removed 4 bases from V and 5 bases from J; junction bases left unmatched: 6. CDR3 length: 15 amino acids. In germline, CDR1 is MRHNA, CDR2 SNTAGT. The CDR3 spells CASSAASGTHNEQFF. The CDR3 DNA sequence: TGTGCCAGCAGTGCCGCTAGCGGGACGCACAATGAGCAGTTCTTC.

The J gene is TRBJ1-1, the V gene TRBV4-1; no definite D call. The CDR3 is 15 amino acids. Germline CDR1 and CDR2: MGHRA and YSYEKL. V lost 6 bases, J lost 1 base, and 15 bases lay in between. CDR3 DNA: TGCGCCAGCAGGGACTACAGCTGGGGGAACACTGAAGCTTTCTTT. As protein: CASRDYSWGNTEAFF.

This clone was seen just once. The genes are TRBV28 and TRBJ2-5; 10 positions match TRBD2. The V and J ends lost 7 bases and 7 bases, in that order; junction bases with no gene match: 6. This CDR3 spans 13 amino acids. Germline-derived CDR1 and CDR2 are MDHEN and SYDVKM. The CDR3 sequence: CASTLAGVGTQYF. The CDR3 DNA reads TGTGCCAGCACCCTAGCGGGAGTCGGGACCCAGTACTTC.

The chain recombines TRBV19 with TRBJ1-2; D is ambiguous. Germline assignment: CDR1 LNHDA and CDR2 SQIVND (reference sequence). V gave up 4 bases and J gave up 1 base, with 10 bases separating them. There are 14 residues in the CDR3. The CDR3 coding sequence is TGTGCCAGTAGTAATCCGGGCATTAACTATGGCTACACCTTC. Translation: CASSNPGINYGYTF.

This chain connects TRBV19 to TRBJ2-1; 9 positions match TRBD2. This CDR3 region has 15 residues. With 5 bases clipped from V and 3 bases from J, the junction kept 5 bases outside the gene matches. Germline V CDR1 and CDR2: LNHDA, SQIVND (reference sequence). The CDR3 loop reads CASSVAGVVYNEQFF. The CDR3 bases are TGTGCCAGTAGTGTAGCGGGAGTAGTCTACAATGAGCAGTTCTTC.

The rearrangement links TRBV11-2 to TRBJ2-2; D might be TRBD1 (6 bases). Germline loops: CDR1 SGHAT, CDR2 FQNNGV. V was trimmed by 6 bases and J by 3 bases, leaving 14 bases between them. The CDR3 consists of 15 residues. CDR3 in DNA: TGTGCCAGCAGTCGCCTGGACAGAGACACCGGGGAGCTGTTTTTT. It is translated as CASSRLDRDTGELFF.

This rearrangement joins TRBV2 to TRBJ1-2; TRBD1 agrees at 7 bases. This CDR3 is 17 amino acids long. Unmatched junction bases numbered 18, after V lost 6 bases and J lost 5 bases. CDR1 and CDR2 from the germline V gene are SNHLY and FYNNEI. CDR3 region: CASRDIKGQRILYGYTF. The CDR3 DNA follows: TGTGCCAGCAGGGACATCAAGGGACAGCGGATCCTTTATGGCTACACCTTC.

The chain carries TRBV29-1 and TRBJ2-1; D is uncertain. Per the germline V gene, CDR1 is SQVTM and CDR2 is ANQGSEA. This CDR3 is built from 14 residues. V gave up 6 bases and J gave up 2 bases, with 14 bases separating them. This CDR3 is CSVVSDDPYNEQFF. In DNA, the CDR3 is TGCAGCGTCGTAAGCGACGACCCCTACAATGAGCAGTTCTTC.

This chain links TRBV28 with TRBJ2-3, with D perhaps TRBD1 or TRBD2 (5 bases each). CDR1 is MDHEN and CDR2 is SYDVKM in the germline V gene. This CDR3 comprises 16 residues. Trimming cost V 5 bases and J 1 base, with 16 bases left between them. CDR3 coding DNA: TGTGCCAGCAGTCCGGGGACGGCTCTTCGCACAGATACGCAGTATTTT. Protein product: CASSPGTALRTDTQYF.

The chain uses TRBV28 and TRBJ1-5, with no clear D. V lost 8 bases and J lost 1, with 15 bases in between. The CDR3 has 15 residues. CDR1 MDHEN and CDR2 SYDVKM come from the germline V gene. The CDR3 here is CASGGSMASNQPQHF. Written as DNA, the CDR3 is TGTGCCAGCGGTGGATCGATGGCGAGCAATCAGCCCCAGCATTTT.

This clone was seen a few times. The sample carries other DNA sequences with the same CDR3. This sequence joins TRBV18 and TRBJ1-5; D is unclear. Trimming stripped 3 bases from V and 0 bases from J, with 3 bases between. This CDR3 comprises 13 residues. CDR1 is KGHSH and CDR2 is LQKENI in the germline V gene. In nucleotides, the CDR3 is TGTGCCAGCTCACCGGCTAGCAATCAGCCCCAGCATTTT. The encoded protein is CASSPASNQPQHF.

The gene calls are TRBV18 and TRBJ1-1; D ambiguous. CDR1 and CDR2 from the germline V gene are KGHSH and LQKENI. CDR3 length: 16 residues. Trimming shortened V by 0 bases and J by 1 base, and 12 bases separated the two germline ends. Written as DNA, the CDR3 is TGTGCCAGCTCACCACCGACCTCCTTAGAGAACACTGAAGCTTTCTTT. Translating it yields CASSPPTSLENTEAFF.

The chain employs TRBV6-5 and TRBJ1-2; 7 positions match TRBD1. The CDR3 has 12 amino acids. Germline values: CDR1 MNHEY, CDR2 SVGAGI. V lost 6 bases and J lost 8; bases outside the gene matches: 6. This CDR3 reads CASRTGSYGYTF. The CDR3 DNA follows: TGTGCCAGCAGGACAGGGTCTTACGGCTACACCTTC.

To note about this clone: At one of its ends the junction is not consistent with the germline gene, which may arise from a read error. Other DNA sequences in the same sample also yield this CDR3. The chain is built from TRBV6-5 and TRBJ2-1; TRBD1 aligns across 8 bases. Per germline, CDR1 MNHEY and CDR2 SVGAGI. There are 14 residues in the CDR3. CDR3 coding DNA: TGTGCTAGCAGTCCGACAGGGGCTAGTAATGAGCAGTTCTTC. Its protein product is CASSPTGASNEQFF.

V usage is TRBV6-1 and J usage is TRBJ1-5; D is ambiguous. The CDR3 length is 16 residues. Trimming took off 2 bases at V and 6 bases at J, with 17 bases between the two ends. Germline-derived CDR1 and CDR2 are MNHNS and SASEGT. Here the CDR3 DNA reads TGTGCCAGCAGTGAACAACGGGTGAGGTCAAGTCAGCCCCAGCATTTT. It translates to CASSEQRVRSSQPQHF.

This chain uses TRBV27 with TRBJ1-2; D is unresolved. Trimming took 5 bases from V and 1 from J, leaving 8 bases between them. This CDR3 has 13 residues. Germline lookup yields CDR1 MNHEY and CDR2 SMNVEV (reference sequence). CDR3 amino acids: CASSPNFNYGYTF. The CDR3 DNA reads TGTGCCAGCAGTCCCAATTTTAACTATGGCTACACCTTC.